The 24 T cell receptor beta chains listed next were all sequenced from one sample in a study of CD8+CD57+ T cells in acquired aplastic anemia. Researchers used genomic DNA as the template to profile TCR beta VDJ and CDR3. TCRdb processed the reads anew with MiXCR; each CDR3 protein has one entry. The data hold roughly 130,000 distinct CDR3 sequences, with 48% observed a single time. The sample was sorted CD4+, CD8+, or CD8+CD57+ T cells (not recorded which) from PBMCs. These receptors were collected from a human donor in good health, serving as a control.

To note about this clonotype: The junction departs from germline at one end; a sequencing error may be responsible. The rearrangement joins TRBV7-9 to TRBJ1-6, with D perhaps matching TRBD1 (5 bases). In germline, CDR1 is SEHNR, CDR2 FQNEAQ (reference sequence). CDR3 length: 15 amino acids. CDR3: CASSPGTDYNSPLHF. The CDR3 bases are TGTGCCAGCAGCCCCGGGACGGACTATAACTCACCCCTCCACTTT.

This clonotype was seen many times. This chain links TRBV13 with TRBJ1-1, with D hard to call. V lost 5 bases, J lost 2 bases, and 3 bases lay in between. Germline lookup yields CDR1 PRHDT and CDR2 FYEKMQ (reference sequence). This CDR3 is 11 amino acids long. The CDR3 coding sequence is TGTGCCAGCAGCGTAAACACTGAAGCTTTCTTT. It translates to CASSVNTEAFF.

In this sample, this clonotype turned up once. V gene TRBV2 combines with J gene TRBJ2-3; D is perhaps TRBD1 (6 bases). The CDR3 consists of 14 residues. Trimming stripped 8 bases from V and 2 bases from J, with 14 bases between. Germline values: CDR1 SNHLY, CDR2 FYNNEI. CDR3 region: CASVSAGATDTQYF. CDR3 in DNA: TGTGCCAGCGTTTCCGCAGGGGCCACAGATACGCAGTATTTT. Full variable domain (missing parts from reference TRBV2 and TRBJ2-3): EPEVTQTPSHQVTQMGQEVILRCVPISNHLYFYWYRQILGQKVEFLVSFYNNEISEKSEIFDDQFSVERPDGSNFTLKIRSTKLEDSAMYFCASVSAGATDTQYFGPGTRLTVL.

V and J are TRBV10-1 and TRBJ2-7; possibly TRBD1 or TRBD2 for D (5 bases each). The CDR3 extends over 13 amino acids. Germline V gene data show CDR1 as WNHNN and CDR2 as SYGVQD (reference sequence). Trimming shortened V by 10 bases and J by 0 bases, and 13 bases separated the two germline ends. This chain's CDR3 is CATDGTSSYEQYF. In DNA form, the CDR3 reads TGCGCCACCGACGGGACCAGCTCCTACGAGCAGTACTTC.

At least ten counts were recorded for this clonotype. The chain combines TRBV7-2 with TRBJ2-2, with D perhaps matching TRBD1 (5 bases). Trimming removed 8 bases at V and 0 bases at J, with 10 bases between. The CDR3 length is 14 residues. The V gene's germline CDR1 is SGHTA and CDR2 FQGNSA. CDR3 DNA sequence: TGTGCCAGCGCCCGACAGTCGAACACCGGGGAGCTGTTTTTT. Protein: CASARQSNTGELFF. Full variable domain (rest looked up from reference TRBV7-2 and TRBJ2-2): GAGVSQSPSNKVTEKGKDVELRCDPISGHTALYWYRQSLGQGLEFLIYFQGNSAPDKSGLPSDRFSAERTGGSVSTLTIQRTQQEDSAVYLCASARQSNTGELFFGEGSRLTVL.

Notes on this clonotype: The junction shows a germline mismatch at one end, possibly a read error. This sequence joins TRBV2 and TRBJ2-1, with a possible D match to TRBD2 (5 bases). CDR3 length: 15 residues. Germline V gene data show CDR1 as SNHLY and CDR2 as FYNNEI. The CDR3 sequence: CASSRVGSSYNERFF. CDR3 nucleotides: TGTGCCAGCAGCCGGGTTGGGAGTTCCTACAATGAGCGGTTCTTC. Together with reference TRBV2 and TRBJ2-1, the CDR3 gives the full variable domain: EPEVTQTPSHQVTQMGQEVILRCVPISNHLYFYWYRQILGQKVEFLVSFYNNEISEKSEIFDDQFSVERPDGSNFTLKIRSTKLEDSAMYFCASSRVGSSYNERFFGPGTRLTVL.

The chain recombines TRBV2 with TRBJ2-3; D is unresolved. The CDR3 loop spans 11 amino acids. The germline V gene has CDR1 SNHLY and CDR2 FYNNEI. The V gene lost 6 bases and the J gene lost 6 bases, with 7 bases spanning the gap. The CDR3 sequence is CASSEQDTQYF. The CDR3 region has the DNA TGTGCCAGCAGCGAGCAGGATACGCAGTATTTT. Full variable domain (rest looked up from reference TRBV2 and TRBJ2-3): EPEVTQTPSHQVTQMGQEVILRCVPISNHLYFYWYRQILGQKVEFLVSFYNNEISEKSEIFDDQFSVERPDGSNFTLKIRSTKLEDSAMYFCASSEQDTQYFGPGTRLTVL.

The sample holds many counts of this clonotype. The genes are TRBV27 and TRBJ1-5; no definite D call. Per germline, CDR1 MNHEY and CDR2 SMNVEV (reference sequence). V dropped 5 bases and J dropped 5 bases, with 13 bases sitting between them. The CDR3 loop spans 14 amino acids. CDR3 nucleotides: TGTGCCAGCAGTCGCGACGGGAGGGATCAGCCCCAGCATTTT. Translation gives CASSRDGRDQPQHF.

The V and J genes are TRBV29-1 and TRBJ1-2, with unresolved D. Trimming shortened V by 3 bases and J by 5 bases, and 13 bases separated the two germline ends. The germline V gene has CDR1 SQVTM and CDR2 ANQGSEA. The CDR3 is 13 amino acids. As DNA, the CDR3 is TGCAGCGTTGAGTTAAGTTTGGCATATGGCTACACCTTC. The encoded protein is CSVELSLAYGYTF.

This rearrangement joins TRBV20-1 to TRBJ2-7; D tentatively reads TRBD1 or TRBD2 (5 bases each). Germline-derived CDR1 and CDR2 are DFQATT and SNEGSKA (reference sequence). The V end was cut by 0 bases, the J end by 2 bases, with 20 bases between. The CDR3 has 17 residues. The CDR3 loop is CSARDPSHGTEPYEQYF. In nucleotides, the CDR3 is TGCAGTGCTAGAGATCCCTCCCACGGGACGGAACCCTACGAGCAGTACTTC.

The V gene is TRBV15, the J gene TRBJ2-7; D may be TRBD2 (6 bases). CDR1 and CDR2 (germline): LNHNV, YYDKDF (reference sequence). The CDR3 covers 15 residues. The germline V and J ends were trimmed by 5 bases and 3 bases, with 17 bases remaining between them. The CDR3 coding sequence is TGTGCCACCAGCTCCCGGGAGACGGCGTTCTACGAGCAGTACTTC. As protein: CATSSRETAFYEQYF.

In regard to this clonotype: At one boundary the junction diverges from the germline segment, which might be a read error. This chain joins TRBV5-4 and TRBJ2-1; 11 bases fit TRBD2. Germline CDR1 SGHNT, CDR2 YYREEE (reference sequence). The CDR3 spans 16 residues. The chain's CDR3 is CASSIAGTSGYDEQFF. The CDR3 region has the DNA TGTGCCAGCAGCATAGCCGGGACTAGCGGCTACGATGAGCAGTTCTTC.

This chain links TRBV19 with TRBJ1-1; no definite D call. V shed 7 bases and J shed 4 bases, with 16 bases lying between them. The germline CDR1 and CDR2 sequences are LNHDA and SQIVND (reference sequence). This CDR3 comprises 14 residues. The chain's CDR3 is CASITGRFSTEAFF. CDR3 nucleotide sequence: TGTGCCAGTATCACGGGTCGTTTTTCCACTGAAGCTTTCTTT.

This clonotype was found many times. The chain links TRBV3-1 to TRBJ2-7; D may be TRBD2 (5 bases). The germline V and J ends were trimmed by 5 bases and 4 bases, with 12 bases remaining between them. The CDR3 runs to 13 residues. Germline CDR1 reads LGHDT; CDR2 reads YNNKEL (reference sequence). Written as DNA, the CDR3 is TGTGCCAGCAGCATTGGACTCGGGTACGAGCAGTACTTC. It is translated as CASSIGLGYEQYF.

The J gene is TRBJ1-6, the V gene TRBV15; D is perhaps TRBD1 (5 bases). The CDR3 contains 16 residues. V was cut by 0 bases and J by 10 bases, with 16 bases left in between. Germline V CDR1 and CDR2: LNHNV, YYDKDF (reference sequence). The CDR3 reads CATSRDPVRAGSPLHF. CDR3 DNA: TGTGCCACCAGCAGAGATCCGGTCAGGGCAGGATCACCCCTCCACTTT.

This chain links TRBV19 with TRBJ2-3; 7 bases are shared with TRBD2. This CDR3 comprises 14 residues. Trimming cost V 9 bases and J 4 bases; bases outside gene matches: 10. The germline gives CDR1 LNHDA, CDR2 SQIVND (reference sequence). The CDR3 is CASRVSGVADTQYF. CDR3 in DNA: TGTGCCAGCAGGGTCAGCGGGGTGGCAGATACGCAGTATTTT.

The table lists this clonotype with many counts. The CDR3 bases are TGTGCCAGTAGTACGACAGCCGGCACTGAAGCTTTCTTT. It encodes CASSTTAGTEAFF. V and J are TRBV19 and TRBJ1-1, with D possibly TRBD1 on 5 matching bases. The germline CDR1 and CDR2 sequences are LNHDA and SQIVND (reference sequence). Trimming took 4 bases from V and 4 from J, leaving 10 bases between them. CDR3 length equals 13 residues.

About this clonotype itself: Its ends do not fully match the called genes, so a read error is possible. V and J are TRBV7-6 and TRBJ1-6; D is unresolved. Germline V lookup: CDR1 SGHVS, CDR2 FNYEAQ. The CDR3 extends over 14 amino acids. The CDR3 sequence: CACSSDSFYSPLHF. In nucleotides, the CDR3 is TGTGCCTGCAGCTCAGATAGCTTTTATTCACCCCTCCACTTT.

This clonotype is medium-sized by share. The junction does not match germline at one end; this may be a read error. The chain uses TRBV7-2 and TRBJ1-6, with 9 nucleotides matching TRBD1. Germline V CDR1 and CDR2: SGHTA, FQGNSA. The CDR3 runs 13 residues. CDR3 amino acids: CAGSRDRDSPLHF. The CDR3 nucleotides are TGTGCCGGCAGCAGGGACAGGGATTCACCCCTCCACTTT.

This clonotype was detected only once. This chain connects TRBV29-1 to TRBJ1-5; tentatively, D is TRBD1 (5 bases). V lost 7 bases and J 7 bases, leaving 11 bases between the germline ends. CDR1 and CDR2 from the germline V gene are SQVTM and ANQGSEA. This CDR3 contains 11 residues. The CDR3 DNA is TGCAGCGGACGCAGGGACCAGCCCCAGCATTTT. Translation gives CSGRRDQPQHF.

This clonotype turned up a few times. V usage is TRBV4-1 and J usage is TRBJ1-6, with D hard to call. With 3 bases removed from V and 5 bases from J, the gap between germline ends came to 2 bases. Germline lookup yields CDR1 MGHRA and CDR2 YSYEKL. The length of the CDR3 is 12 residues. The CDR3 is CASSHNNSPLHF. The CDR3, as DNA: TGCGCCAGCAGCCACAATAATTCACCCCTCCACTTT.

CDR3: CASSLAIKETYNSPLHF. DNA of the CDR3: TGTGCCAGCAGCTTAGCCATAAAAGAAACCTATAATTCACCCCTCCACTTT. The chain joins TRBV7-8 to TRBJ1-6; the D is unclear. The CDR3 loop spans 17 amino acids. Deletions cut 0 bases from V and 2 bases from J, with 11 bases between. Per the germline V gene, CDR1 is SGHVS and CDR2 is FQNEAQ. The whole variable domain, remainder taken from reference TRBV7-8 and TRBJ1-6, is GAGVSQSPRYKVAKRGQDVALRCDPISGHVSLFWYQQALGQGPEFLTYFQNEAQLDKSGLPSDRFFAERPEGSVSTLKIQRTQQEDSAVYLCASSLAIKETYNSPLHFGNGTRLTVT.

The chain couples TRBV25-1 to TRBJ2-1; TRBD2 matches at 14 bases. From germline, CDR1 is MGHDK and CDR2 SYGVNS. V was pared by 10 bases and J by 4 bases, with 12 bases of the junction left unmatched. The CDR3 is 17 amino acids. The CDR3 loop reads CATHATSGGARYNEQFF. Here the CDR3 DNA reads TGTGCCACCCATGCGACTAGCGGGGGGGCGCGGTACAATGAGCAGTTCTTC.

This clonotype was seen many times. The chain recombines TRBV4-2 with TRBJ1-5; D is ambiguous. Germline V gives CDR1 LGHNA, CDR2 YNFKEQ. This CDR3 has 15 residues. The V and J ends lost 0 bases and 0 bases respectively, with 6 bases between them. The CDR3 coding sequence is TGTGCCAGCAGCCAAGACGGTAATAGCAATCAGCCCCAGCATTTT. Its translation is CASSQDGNSNQPQHF.